This T cell receptor (beta chain) derives from a study of T cell responses to AZD1222 COVID-19 vaccine. CDR3 length equals 15 residues. V lost 5 bases and J 1 base, leaving 13 bases between the germline ends. CDR1 is KGHDR and CDR2 is SFDVKD in the germline V gene. TCRdb's copy holds only in-frame clones and misses some; the assay was immunoSEQ multiplex PCR. Of 150,000 or so clones in the sample, over 75% were seen once. The V gene is TRBV24-1, the J gene TRBJ1-1; D uncertain. This receptor was taken from an adult in good health. The sequenced sample was peripheral blood, obtained on day 0 of AZD1222 vaccination. Written as DNA, the CDR3 is TGTGCCACCAGTGTCTCGGACTTTTCGAACACTGAAGCTTTCTTT. This codes for CATSVSDFSNTEAFF.